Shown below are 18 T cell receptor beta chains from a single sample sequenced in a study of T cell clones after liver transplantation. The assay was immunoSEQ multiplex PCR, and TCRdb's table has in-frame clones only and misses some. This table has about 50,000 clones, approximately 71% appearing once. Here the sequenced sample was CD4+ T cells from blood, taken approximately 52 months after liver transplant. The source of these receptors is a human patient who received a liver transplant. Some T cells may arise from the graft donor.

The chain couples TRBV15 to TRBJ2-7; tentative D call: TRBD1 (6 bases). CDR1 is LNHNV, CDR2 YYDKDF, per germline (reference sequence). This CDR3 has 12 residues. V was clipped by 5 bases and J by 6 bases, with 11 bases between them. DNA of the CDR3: TGTGCCACCAGCCCGCGCAGGGGCGAGCAGTACTTC. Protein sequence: CATSPRRGEQYF.

Here the CDR3 DNA reads TGTGCCTGGAGTGACGGGACAGCTGGAAACACCATATATTTT. Encoded protein: CAWSDGTAGNTIYF. The V call is TRBV30, the J call TRBJ1-3; 7 nucleotides align to TRBD1. This CDR3 contains 14 residues. J lost 2 bases, V lost 1 base, and 2 bases had no gene match. Per the germline V gene, CDR1 is GTSNPN and CDR2 is SVGIG (reference sequence).

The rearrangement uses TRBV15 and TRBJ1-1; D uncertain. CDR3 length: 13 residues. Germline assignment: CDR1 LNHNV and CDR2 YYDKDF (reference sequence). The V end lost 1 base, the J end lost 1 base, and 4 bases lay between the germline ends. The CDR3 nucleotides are TGTGCCACCAGCAGAGGTGCGAACACTGAAGCTTTCTTT. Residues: CATSRGANTEAFF.

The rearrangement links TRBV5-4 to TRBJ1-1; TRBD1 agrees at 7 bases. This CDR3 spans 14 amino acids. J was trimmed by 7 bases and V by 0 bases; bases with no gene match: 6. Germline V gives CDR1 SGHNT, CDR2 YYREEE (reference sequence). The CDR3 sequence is CASSLAGQANEAFF. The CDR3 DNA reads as TGTGCCAGCAGCTTGGCTGGACAGGCGAATGAAGCTTTCTTT.

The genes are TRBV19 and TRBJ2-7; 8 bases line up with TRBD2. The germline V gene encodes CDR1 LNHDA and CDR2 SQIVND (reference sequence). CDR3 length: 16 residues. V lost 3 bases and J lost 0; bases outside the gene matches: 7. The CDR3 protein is CASSMRIAGISYEQYF. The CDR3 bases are TGTGCCAGTAGTATGCGAATAGCGGGGATCTCCTACGAGCAGTACTTC.

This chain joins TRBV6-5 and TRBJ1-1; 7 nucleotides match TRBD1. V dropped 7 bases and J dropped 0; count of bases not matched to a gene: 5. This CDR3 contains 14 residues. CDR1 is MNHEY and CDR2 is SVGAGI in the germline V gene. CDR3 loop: CASKPGQLNTEAFF. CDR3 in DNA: TGTGCCAGCAAACCGGGACAGCTGAACACTGAAGCTTTCTTT.

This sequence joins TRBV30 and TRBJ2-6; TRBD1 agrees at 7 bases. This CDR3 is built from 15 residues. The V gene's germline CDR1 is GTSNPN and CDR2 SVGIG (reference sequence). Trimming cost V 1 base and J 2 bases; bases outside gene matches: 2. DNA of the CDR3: TGTGCCTGGAGTGGACAGGGCGCTGGGGCCAACGTCCTGACTTTC. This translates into CAWSGQGAGANVLTF.

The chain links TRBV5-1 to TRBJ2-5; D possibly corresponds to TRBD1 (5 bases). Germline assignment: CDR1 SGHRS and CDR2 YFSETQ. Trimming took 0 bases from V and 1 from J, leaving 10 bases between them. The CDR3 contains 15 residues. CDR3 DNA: TGCGCCAGCAGCTTGGGGACACCGCCCCAAGAGACCCAGTACTTC. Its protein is CASSLGTPPQETQYF.

Here the CDR3 DNA reads TGTGCCACCGCGACGGGAGCTAACTATGGCTACACCTTC. Encoded protein: CATATGANYGYTF. The chain recombines TRBV15 with TRBJ1-2; the D is unclear. This CDR3 has 13 amino acids. The V gene's germline CDR1 is LNHNV and CDR2 YYDKDF (reference sequence). Trimming removed 8 bases at V and 0 bases at J, with 10 bases between.

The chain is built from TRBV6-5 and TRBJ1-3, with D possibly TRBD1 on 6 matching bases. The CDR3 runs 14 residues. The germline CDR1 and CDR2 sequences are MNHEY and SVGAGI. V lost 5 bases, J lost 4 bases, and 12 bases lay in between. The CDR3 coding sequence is TGTGCCAGCAGTCTTCGGGACACCGGAAACACCATATATTTT. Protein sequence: CASSLRDTGNTIYF.

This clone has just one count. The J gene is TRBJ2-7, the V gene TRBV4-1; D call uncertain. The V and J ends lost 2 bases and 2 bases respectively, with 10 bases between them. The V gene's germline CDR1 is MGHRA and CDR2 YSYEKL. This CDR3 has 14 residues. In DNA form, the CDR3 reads TGCGCCAGCAGCCAACAGGACCAAACCTACGAGCAGTACTTC. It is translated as CASSQQDQTYEQYF.

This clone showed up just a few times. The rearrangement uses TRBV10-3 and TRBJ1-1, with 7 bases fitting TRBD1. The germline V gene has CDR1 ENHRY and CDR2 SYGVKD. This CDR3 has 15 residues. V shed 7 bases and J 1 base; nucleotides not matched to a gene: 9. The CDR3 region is CAITRQGIGNTEAFF. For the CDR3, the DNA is TGTGCCATCACGAGACAGGGTATCGGGAACACTGAAGCTTTCTTT.

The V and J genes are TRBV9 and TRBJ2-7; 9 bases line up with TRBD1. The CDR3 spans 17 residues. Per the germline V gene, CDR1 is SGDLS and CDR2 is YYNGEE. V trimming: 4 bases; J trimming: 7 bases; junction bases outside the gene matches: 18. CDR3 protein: CASSSFPKGDRDGEQYF. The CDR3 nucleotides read TGTGCCAGCAGCAGCTTCCCCAAAGGGGACAGGGATGGGGAGCAGTACTTC.

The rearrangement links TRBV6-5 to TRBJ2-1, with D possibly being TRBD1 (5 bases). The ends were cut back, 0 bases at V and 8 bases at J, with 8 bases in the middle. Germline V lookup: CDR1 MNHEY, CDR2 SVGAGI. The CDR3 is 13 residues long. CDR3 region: CASSYSQGDEQFF. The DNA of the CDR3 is TGTGCCAGCAGTTACTCGCAGGGCGATGAGCAGTTCTTC.

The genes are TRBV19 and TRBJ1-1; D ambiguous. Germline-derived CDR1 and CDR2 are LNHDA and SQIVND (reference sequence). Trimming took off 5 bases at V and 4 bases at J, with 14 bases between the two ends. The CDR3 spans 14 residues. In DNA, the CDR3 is TGTGCCAGTAGTGGCCCCGGAGGGTTCACTGAAGCTTTCTTT. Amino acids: CASSGPGGFTEAFF.

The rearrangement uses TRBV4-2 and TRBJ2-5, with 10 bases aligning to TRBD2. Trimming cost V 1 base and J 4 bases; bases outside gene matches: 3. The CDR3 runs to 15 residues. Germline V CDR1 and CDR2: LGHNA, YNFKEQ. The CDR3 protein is CASSQVSGGLETQYF. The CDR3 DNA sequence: TGTGCCAGCAGCCAAGTTAGCGGGGGGTTAGAGACCCAGTACTTC.

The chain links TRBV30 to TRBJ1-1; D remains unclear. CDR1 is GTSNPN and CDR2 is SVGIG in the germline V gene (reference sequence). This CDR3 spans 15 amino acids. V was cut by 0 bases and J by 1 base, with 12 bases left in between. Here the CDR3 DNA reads TGTGCCTGGAGTGTACGCGGGAGGAAGAACACTGAAGCTTTCTTT. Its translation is CAWSVRGRKNTEAFF.

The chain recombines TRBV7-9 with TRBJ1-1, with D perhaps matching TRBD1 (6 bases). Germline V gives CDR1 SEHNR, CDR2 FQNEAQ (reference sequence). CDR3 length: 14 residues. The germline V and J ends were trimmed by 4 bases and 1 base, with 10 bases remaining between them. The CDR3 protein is CASSSRGQNTEAFF. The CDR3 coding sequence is TGTGCCAGCAGCTCGAGGGGACAGAACACTGAAGCTTTCTTT.